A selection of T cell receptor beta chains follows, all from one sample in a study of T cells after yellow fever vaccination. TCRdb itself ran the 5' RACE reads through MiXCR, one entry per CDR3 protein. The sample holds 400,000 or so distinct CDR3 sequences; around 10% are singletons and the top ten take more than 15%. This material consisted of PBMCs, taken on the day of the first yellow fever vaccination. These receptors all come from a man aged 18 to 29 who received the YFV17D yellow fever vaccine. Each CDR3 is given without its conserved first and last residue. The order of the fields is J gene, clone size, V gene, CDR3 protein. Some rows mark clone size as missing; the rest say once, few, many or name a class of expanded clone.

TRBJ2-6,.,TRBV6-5,ASSYKGASGANVLT
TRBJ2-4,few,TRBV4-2,ASSQATGAIDKNIQY
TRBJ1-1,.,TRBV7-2,ASSLAQRAEAF
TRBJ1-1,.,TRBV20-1,SARGLRDSGAF
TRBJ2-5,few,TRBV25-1,ASSDARSQETQY
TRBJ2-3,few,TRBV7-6,ASSLEGGRSSTDTQY
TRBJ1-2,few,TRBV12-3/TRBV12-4,ASSFGASWSGYT
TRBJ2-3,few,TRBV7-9,ASRPTGTTSTDTQY
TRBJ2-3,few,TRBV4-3,ASSLVRGRSTDTQY
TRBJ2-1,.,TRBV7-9,ASSLILGIRDEQF
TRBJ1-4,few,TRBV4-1,ASSERLGIPTNEKLF
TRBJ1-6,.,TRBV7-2,ASRLGGSSPLH
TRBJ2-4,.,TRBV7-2,ASSLVPANIQY
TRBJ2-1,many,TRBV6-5,ASSYSGTEGRF
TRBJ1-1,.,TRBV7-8,ASSLSRGKTEAF
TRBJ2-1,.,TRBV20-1,SASWPNYNEQF
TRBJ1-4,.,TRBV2,ASSEGVLNEKLF
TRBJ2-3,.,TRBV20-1,SARASSGGRTDTQY
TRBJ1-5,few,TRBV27,ASSLSLVQPQH
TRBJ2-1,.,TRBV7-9,ASRGGQDNEQF
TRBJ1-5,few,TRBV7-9,ASSTWGNQPQH
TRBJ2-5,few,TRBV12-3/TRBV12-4,ASSFGGLAETQY
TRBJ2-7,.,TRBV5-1,ASSPNIGTTYEQY
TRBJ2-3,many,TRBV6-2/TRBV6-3,ASRTPRGLNTQY
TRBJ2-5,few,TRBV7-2,ASSQRRAQQETQY
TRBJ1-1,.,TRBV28,ASSLHGRQNTEAF
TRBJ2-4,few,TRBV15,ATEQGSGNIQY
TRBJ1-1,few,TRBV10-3,ATTGGITEAF
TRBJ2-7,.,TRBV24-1,ATSGDRIRYEQY
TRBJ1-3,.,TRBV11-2,ASSFNDPLLSGNTIY
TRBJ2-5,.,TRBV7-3,ASGLADQETQY
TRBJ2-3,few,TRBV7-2,ASSSRTGRTDTQY
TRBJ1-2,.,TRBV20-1,SARSQGDVGYT
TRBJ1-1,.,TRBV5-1,ASSPTDRVAEAF
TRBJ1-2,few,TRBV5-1,ASSLEGTNYGYT
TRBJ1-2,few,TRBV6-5,ASSYRTNYGYT
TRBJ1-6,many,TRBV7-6,ASSLGGLSPLH
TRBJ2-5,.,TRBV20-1,SAIGGLKQETQY
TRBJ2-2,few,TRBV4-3,ASSPRVAGAPRTGELF
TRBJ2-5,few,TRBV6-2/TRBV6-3,ASRQRTPGGTQY
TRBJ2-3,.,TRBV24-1,ATSDLTASVSTDTQY
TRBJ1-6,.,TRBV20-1,SAREAGNSPLH
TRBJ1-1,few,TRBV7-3,ASSLDKKSEAF
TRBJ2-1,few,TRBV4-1,ASSQAHPGATHEQF
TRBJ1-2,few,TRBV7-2,ASSLETGANYGYT
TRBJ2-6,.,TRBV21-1,ASTSGSRDTGANVLT
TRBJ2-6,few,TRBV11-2,ASSLDRTRSGANVLT
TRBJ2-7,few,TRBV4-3,ASSQDPPGIAGKNEQY
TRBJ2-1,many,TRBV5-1,ASRRAGAPSSYNEQF
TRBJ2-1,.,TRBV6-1,ASSRTGGAYNEQF
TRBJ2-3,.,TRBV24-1,ATSDSRIGGFTQY
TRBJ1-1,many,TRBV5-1,ASSSAPGTEAF
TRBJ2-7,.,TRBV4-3,ASSQETTTDEQY
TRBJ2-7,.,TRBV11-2,ASSLGSGNAYEQY
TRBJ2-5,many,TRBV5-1,ASSDLDGETQY
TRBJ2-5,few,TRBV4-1,ASSAVAGPETQY
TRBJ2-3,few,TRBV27,ASSSAGGGTDTQY